At least ten counts were recorded for the clone carrying this T cell receptor (beta chain). What it binds is unknown. The germline gives CDR1 SGHRS, CDR2 YFSETQ. The V gene end was trimmed by 3 bases and the J gene end by 1 base; junction bases not matched to a gene: 4. CDR3 length: 15 amino acids. Both TRBC1 and TRBC2 were covered by a beta constant-region primer of two equimolar oligonucleotides. TCRdb re-analysed the UMI-ligation and nested PCR reads in MiXCR, keeping a single row per CDR3 protein. The sample records some 100,000 distinct CDR3 sequences, 7% being singletons. The record originates from a study of naive and memory T cell subsets. Notes on the study in general: In CD4 and CD8 cells, diversity dropped from naive through EMRA.

Cells stained for CD3, CD4, CD8, CD45RA and CD27 were sorted into four subsets. The sequenced sample consisted of central memory CD4+ T cells from blood. The rearrangement links TRBV5-1 to TRBJ2-3; 8 bases fit TRBD2. This TCR derives from a human donor in good health. CDR3 in amino acids: CASSSTSAGTDTQYF. Written as DNA, the CDR3 is TGCGCCAGCAGCTCGACTAGCGCCGGCACAGATACGCAGTATTTT. Looking up the rest from reference TRBV5-1 and TRBJ2-3 gives the full variable domain: KAGVTQTPRYLIKTRGQQVTLSCSPISGHRSVSWYQQTPGQGLQFLFEYFSETQRNKGNFPGRFSGRQFSNSRSEMNVSTLELGDSALYLCASSSTSAGTDTQYFGPGTRLTVL.